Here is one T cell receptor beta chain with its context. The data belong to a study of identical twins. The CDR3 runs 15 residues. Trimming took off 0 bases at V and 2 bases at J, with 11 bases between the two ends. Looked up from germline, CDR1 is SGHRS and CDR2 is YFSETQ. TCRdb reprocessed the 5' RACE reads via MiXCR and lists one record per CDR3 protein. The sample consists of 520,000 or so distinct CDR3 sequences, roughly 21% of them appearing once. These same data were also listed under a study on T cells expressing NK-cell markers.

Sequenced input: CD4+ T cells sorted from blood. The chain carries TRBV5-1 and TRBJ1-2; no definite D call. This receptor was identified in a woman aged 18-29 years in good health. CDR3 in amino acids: CASSLADIQNYGYTF. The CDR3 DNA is TGCGCCAGCAGCTTGGCCGATATACAGAACTATGGCTACACCTTC. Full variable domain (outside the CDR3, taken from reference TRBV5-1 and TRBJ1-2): KAGVTQTPRYLIKTRGQQVTLSCSPISGHRSVSWYQQTPGQGLQFLFEYFSETQRNKGNFPGRFSGRQFSNSRSEMNVSTLELGDSALYLCASSLADIQNYGYTFGSGTRLTVV.